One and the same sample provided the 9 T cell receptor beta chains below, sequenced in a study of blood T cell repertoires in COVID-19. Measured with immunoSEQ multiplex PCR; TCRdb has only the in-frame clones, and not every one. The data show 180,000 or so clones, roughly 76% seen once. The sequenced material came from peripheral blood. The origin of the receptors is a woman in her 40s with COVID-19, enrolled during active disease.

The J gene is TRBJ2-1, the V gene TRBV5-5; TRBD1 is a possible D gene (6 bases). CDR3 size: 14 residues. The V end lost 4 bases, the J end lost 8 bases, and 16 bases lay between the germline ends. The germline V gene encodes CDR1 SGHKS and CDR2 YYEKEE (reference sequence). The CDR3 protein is CASSVAGDAYEQFF. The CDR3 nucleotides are TGTGCCAGCAGCGTAGCAGGGGATGCGTATGAGCAGTTCTTC.

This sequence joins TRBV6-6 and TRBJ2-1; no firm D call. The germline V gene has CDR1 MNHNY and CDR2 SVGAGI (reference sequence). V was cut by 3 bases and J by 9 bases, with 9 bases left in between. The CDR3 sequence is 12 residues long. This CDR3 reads CASSYEVGEQFF. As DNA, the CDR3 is TGTGCCAGCAGTTATGAGGTGGGTGAGCAGTTCTTC.

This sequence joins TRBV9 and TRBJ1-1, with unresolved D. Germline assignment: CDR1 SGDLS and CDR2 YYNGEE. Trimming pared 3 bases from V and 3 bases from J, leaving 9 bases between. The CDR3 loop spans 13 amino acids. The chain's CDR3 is CASSDYRDTEAFF. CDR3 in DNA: TGTGCCAGCAGCGACTATCGGGACACTGAAGCTTTCTTT.

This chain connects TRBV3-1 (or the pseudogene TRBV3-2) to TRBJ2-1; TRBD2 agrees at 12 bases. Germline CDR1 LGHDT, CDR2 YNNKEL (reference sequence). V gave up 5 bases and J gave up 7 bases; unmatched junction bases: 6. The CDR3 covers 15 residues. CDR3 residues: CASSFLAGGGNEQFF. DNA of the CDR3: TGTGCCAGCAGCTTTCTAGCGGGAGGGGGGAATGAGCAGTTCTTC.

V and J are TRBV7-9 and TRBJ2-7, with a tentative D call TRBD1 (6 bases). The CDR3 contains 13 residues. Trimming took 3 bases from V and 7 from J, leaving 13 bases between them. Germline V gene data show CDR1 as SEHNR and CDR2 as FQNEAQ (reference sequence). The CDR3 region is CASSFHRVGEQYF. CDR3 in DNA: TGTGCCAGCAGCTTCCACAGGGTCGGAGAGCAGTACTTC.

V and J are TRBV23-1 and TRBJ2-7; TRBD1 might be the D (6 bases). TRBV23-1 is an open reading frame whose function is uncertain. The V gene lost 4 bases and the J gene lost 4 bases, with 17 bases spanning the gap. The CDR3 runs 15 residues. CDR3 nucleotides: TGCGCCAGCAGTCTACTCGGACAGCCACTGTACGAGCAGTACTTC. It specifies CASSLLGQPLYEQYF.

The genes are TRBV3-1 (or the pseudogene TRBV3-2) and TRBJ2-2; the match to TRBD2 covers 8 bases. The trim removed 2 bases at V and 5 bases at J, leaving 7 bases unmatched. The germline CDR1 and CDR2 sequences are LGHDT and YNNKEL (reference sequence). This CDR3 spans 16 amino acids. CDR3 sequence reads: CASSQRSGGRTGELFF. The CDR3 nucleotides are TGTGCCAGCAGCCAACGCAGCGGGGGTCGTACCGGGGAGCTGTTTTTT.

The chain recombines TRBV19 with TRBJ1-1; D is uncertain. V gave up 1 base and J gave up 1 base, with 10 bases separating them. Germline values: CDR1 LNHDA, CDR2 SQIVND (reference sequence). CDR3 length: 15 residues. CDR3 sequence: CASSIVAAGNTEAFF. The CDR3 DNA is TGTGCCAGTAGTATAGTTGCTGCAGGGAACACTGAAGCTTTCTTT.

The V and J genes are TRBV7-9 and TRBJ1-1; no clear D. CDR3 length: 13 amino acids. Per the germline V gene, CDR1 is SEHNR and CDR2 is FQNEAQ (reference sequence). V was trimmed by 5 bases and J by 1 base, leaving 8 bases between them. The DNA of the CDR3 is TGTGCCAGCAGCCTGCAGGCGAACACTGAAGCTTTCTTT. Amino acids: CASSLQANTEAFF.